The TCR beta chain under discussion was sequenced for a study of cytomegalovirus exposure and HLA in healthy donors. Overall study: The 120 validation repertoires were produced on the same platform as the roughly 700 repertoires of the first cohort. This was reported in a later analysis.

Only in-frame clones appear in the TCRdb table, and some are missing; sequencing was by immunoSEQ multiplex PCR. The data contain about 60,000 clones, about 96% of them singletons. A 120-subject validation cohort, separate from the approximately 700-subject first cohort, supplied the donors. Overall study results and limits: The investigators catalogued some 150 TCR beta chains as cytomegalovirus-associated. First-cohort TCR clusters were later found to tend to co-occur in the roughly 130 validation repertoires.

With regard to this clone: Its antigen is not known.

This TCR was recovered from a young woman in good health and CMV-seronegative. The source material was PBMCs.

The CDR3, as DNA: TGTGCCAGCAGACTAGGGCGAGGGGAGACCCAGTACTTC. This sequence encodes CASRLGRGETQYF. This rearrangement joins TRBV6-5 to TRBJ2-5; D possibly corresponds to TRBD2 (5 bases). The V and J ends lost 6 bases and 5 bases respectively, with 13 bases between them. The CDR3 runs to 13 residues. Per germline, CDR1 MNHEY and CDR2 SVGAGI.